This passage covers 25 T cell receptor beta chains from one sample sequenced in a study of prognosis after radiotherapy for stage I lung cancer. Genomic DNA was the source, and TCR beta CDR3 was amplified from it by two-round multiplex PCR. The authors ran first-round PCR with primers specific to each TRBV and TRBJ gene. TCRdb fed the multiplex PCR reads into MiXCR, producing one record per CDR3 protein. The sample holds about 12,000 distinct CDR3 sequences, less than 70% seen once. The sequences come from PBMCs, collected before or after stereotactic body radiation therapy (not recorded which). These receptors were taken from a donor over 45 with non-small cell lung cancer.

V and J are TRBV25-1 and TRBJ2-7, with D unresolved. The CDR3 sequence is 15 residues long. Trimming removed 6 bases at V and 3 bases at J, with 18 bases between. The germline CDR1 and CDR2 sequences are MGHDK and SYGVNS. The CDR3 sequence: CASSHFRYGLYEQYF. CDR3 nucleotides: TGTGCCAGCAGCCACTTCCGGTACGGGCTCTACGAGCAGTACTTC.

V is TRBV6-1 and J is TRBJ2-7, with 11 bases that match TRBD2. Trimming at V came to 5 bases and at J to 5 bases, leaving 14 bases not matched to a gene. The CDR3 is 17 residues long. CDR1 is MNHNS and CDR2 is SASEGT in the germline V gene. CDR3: CASSYLQTSGIANEQYF. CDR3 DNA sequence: TGTGCCAGCAGTTACTTGCAGACTAGCGGGATAGCGAACGAGCAGTACTTC.

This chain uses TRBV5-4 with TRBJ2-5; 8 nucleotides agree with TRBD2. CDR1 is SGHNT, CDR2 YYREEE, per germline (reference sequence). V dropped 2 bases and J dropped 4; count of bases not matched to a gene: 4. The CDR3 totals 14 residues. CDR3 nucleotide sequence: TGTGCCAGCAGCTTAGCGGGAGTAGGAGAGACCCAGTACTTC. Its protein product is CASSLAGVGETQYF.

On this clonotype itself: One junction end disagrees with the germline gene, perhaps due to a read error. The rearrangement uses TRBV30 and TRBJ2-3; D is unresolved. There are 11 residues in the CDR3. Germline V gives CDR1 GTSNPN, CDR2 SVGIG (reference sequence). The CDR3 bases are TGTTCCTGGAGCGACACAGATGCGCAGTATTTT. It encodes CSWSDTDAQYF.

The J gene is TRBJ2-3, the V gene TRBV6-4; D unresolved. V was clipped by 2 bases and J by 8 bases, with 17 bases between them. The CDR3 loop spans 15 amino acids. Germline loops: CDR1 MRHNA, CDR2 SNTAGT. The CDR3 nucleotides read TGTGCCAGCAGTGACGACGTGGGATCCCTGGCTACGCAGTATTTT. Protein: CASSDDVGSLATQYF.

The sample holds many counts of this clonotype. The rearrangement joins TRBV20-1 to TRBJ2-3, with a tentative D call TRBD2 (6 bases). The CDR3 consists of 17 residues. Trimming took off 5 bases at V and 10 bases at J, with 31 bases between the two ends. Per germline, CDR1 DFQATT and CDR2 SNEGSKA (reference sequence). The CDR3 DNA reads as TGCAGTGCTTCCGGAGGGGCAACGGGAGCCTCCGGGTTTGCGCAGTATTTT. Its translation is CSASGGATGASGFAQYF.

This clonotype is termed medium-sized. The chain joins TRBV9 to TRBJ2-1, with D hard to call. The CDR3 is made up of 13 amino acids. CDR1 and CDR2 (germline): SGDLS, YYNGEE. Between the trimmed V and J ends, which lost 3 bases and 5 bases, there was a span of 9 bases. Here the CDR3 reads CASSGDIDNEQFF. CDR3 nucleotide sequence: TGTGCCAGCAGCGGTGACATTGACAATGAGCAGTTCTTC.

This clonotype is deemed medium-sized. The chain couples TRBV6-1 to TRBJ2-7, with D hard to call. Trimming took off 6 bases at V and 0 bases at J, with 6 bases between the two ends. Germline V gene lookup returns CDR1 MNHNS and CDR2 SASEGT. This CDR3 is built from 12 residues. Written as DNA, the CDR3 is TGTGCCAGCAGCCCCACCTCCTACGAGCAGTACTTC. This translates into CASSPTSYEQYF.

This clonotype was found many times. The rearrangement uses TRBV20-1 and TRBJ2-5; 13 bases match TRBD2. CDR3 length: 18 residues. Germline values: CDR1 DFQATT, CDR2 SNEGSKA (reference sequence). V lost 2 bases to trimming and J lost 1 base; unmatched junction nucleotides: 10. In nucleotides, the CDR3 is TGCAGTGCTAGACCACCTATACTAGCGGGAGGGGGCCAAGAGACCCAGTACTTC. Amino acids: CSARPPILAGGGQETQYF.

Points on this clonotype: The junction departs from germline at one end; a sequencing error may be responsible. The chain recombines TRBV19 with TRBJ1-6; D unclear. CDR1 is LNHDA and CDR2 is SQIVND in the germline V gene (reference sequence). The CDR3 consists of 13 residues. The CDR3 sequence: CDSCTQSGTPLHF. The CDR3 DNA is TGTGACAGTTGCACTCAAAGCGGAACACCCCTCCACTTT.

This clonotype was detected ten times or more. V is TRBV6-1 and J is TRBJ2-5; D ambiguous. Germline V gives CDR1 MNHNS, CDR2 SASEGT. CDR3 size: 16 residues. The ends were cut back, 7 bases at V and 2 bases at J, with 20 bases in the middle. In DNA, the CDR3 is TGTGCCAGCAAGACATCCCATGGGATATTTCAAGAGACCCAGTACTTC. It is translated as CASKTSHGIFQETQYF.

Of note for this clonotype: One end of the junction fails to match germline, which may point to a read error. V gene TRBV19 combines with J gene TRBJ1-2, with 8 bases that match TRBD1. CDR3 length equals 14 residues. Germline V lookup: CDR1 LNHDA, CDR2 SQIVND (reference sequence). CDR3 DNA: TGTGCCAGTAGTATTGCCGGACAGGGATGGGGCCACACCTTT. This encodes CASSIAGQGWGHTF.

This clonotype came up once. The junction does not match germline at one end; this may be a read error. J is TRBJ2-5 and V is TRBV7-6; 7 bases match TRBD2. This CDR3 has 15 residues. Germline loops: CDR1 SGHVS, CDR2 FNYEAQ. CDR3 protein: CASSLGVAGEETHYF. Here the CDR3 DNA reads TGTGCCAGCAGCTTGGGTGTGGCGGGAGAAGAGACCCATTACTTC.

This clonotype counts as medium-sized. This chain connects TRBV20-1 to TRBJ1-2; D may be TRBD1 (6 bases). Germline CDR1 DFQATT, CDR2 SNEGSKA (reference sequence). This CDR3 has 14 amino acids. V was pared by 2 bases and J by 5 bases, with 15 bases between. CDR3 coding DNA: TGCAGTGCTAGACCCTCTGGGGGCGCGTATGGCTACACCTTC. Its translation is CSARPSGGAYGYTF.

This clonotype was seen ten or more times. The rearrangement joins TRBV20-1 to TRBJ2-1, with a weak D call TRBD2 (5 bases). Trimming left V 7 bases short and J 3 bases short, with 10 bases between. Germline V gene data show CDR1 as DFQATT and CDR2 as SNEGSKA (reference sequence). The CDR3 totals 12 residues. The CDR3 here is CSVQRNYNEQFF. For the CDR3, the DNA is TGCAGTGTGCAGCGGAACTACAATGAGCAGTTCTTC.

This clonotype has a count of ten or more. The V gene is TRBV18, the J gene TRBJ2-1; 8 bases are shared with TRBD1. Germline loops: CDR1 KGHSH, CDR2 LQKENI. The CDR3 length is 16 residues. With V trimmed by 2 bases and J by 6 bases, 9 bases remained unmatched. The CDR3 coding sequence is TGTGCCAGCTCACCAGCAGGGGGCCAATTAGTCAATGAGCAGTTCTTC. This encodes CASSPAGGQLVNEQFF. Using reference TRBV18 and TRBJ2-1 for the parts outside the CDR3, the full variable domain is NAGVMQNPRHLVRRRGQEARLRCSPMKGHSHVYWYRQLPEEGLKFMVYLQKENIIDESGMPKERFSAEFPKEGPSILRIQQVVRGDSAAYFCASSPAGGQLVNEQFFGPGTRLTVL.

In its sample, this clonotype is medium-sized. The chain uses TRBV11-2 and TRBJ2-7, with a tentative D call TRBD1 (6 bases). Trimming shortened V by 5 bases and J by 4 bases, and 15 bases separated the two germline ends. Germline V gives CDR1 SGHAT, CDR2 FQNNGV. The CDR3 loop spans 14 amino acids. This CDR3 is CASSPRGQLYEQYF. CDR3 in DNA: TGTGCCAGCAGCCCCCGGGGACAACTTTACGAGCAGTACTTC.

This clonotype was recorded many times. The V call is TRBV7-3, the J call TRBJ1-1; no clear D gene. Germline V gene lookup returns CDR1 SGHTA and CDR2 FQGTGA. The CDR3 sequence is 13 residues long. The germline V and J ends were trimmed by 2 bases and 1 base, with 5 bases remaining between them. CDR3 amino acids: CASSLERNTEAFF. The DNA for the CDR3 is TGTGCCAGCAGCTTAGAGCGGAACACTGAAGCTTTCTTT.

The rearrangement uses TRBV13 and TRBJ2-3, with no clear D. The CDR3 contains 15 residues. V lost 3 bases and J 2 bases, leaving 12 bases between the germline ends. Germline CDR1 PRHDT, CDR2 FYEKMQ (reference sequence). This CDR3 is CASSFGQAITDTQYF. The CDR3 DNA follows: TGTGCCAGCAGCTTCGGCCAGGCTATCACAGATACGCAGTATTTT. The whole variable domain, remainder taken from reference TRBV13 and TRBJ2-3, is AAGVIQSPRHLIKEKRETATLKCYPIPRHDTVYWYQQGPGQDPQFLISFYEKMQSDKGSIPDRFSAQQFSDYHSELNMSSLELGDSALYFCASSFGQAITDTQYFGPGTRLTVL.

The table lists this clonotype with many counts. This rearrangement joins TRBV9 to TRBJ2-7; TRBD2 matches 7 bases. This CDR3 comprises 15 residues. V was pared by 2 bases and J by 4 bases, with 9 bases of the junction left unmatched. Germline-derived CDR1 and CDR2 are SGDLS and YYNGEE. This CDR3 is CASSVSWAREYEQYF. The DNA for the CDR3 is TGTGCCAGCAGCGTGTCCTGGGCGCGGGAGTACGAGCAGTACTTC.

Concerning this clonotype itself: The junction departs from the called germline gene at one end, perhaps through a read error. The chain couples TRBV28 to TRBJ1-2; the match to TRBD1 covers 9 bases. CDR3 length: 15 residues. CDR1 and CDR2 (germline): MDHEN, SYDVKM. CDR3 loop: CASSTHTGGSYGYTF. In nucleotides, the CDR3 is TGTGCCAGCAGTACCCATACAGGGGGCAGCTATGGCTACACATTC.

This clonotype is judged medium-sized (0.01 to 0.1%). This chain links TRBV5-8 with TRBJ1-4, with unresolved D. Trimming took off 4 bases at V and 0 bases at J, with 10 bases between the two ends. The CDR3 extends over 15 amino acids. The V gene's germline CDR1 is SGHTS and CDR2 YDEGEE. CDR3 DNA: TGTGCCAGCAGCCCCATACGTGCAACTAATGAAAAACTGTTTTTT. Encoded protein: CASSPIRATNEKLFF.

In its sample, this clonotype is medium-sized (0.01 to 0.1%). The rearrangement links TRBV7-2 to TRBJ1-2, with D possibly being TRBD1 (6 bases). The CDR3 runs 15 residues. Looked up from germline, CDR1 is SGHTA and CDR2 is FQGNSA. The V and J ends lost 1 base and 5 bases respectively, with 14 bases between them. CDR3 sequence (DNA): TGTGCCAGCAGCTTAGGAGGGGGTTTACGTTATGGCTACACCTTC. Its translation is CASSLGGGLRYGYTF.

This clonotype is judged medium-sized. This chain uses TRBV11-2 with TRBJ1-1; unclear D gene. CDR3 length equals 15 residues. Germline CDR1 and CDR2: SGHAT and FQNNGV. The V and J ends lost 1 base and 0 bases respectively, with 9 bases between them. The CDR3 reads CASSLGVTLNTEAFF. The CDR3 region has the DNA TGTGCCAGCAGCTTAGGAGTCACTCTGAACACTGAAGCTTTCTTT.

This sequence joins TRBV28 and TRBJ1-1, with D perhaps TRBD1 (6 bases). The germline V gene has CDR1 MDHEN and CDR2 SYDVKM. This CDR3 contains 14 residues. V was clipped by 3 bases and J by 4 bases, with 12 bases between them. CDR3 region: CASSFPKGGTEAFF. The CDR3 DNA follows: TGTGCCAGCAGTTTCCCCAAGGGGGGCACTGAAGCTTTCTTT.